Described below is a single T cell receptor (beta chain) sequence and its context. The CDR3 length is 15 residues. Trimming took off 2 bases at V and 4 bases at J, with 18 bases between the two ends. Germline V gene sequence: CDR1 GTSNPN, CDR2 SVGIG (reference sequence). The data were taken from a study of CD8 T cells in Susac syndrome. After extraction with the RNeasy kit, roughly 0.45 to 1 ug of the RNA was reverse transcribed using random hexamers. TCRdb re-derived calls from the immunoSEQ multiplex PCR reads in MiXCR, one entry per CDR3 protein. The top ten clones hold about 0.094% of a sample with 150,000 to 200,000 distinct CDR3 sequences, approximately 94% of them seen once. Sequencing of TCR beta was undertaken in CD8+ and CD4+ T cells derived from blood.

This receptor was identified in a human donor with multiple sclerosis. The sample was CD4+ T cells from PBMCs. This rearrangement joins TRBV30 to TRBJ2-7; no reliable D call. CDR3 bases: TGTGCCTGGAGTTCAGCACCCGACTCTGTATACGAGCAGTACTTC. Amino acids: CAWSSAPDSVYEQYF.